This T cell receptor beta chain was sequenced for a study of OX40 agonist ivuxolimab in advanced cancers. This clone has just one count. The V end lost 5 bases, the J end lost 6 bases, and 19 bases lay between the germline ends. The CDR3 has 15 residues. Germline CDR1 SEHNR, CDR2 FQNEAQ (reference sequence). Assay used: immunoSEQ multiplex PCR; TCRdb lists only in-frame clones, some missing. The sample lists some 43,000 clones; around nine tenths were seen once. The sequenced sample was CD4+ or CD8+ T cells sorted from blood, obtained in a trial of the OX40 agonist ivuxolimab. The origin of this receptor is an adult with an advanced solid tumor such as melanoma, head and neck, liver or kidney cancer. V usage is TRBV7-9 and J usage is TRBJ1-2; possibly TRBD1 for D (6 bases). For the CDR3, the DNA is TGTGCCAGCAGCCCCACGGTCCGGGGGCAGGATGGCTACACCTTC. Protein product: CASSPTVRGQDGYTF.